These 3 T cell receptor beta chains came from one sample sequenced in a study of immune cell composition in non-small cell lung cancer. Libraries were prepared by immunoSEQ multiplex PCR; TCRdb keeps only in-frame clonotypes and omits some of them. The sample consists of under 3,000 clones, about 74% of them appearing once. Sequenced sample: lung tumor tissue. These TCRs come from a human donor with non-small cell lung cancer.

This chain connects TRBV19 to TRBJ2-3; 8 bases line up with TRBD2. The germline CDR1 and CDR2 sequences are LNHDA and SQIVND (reference sequence). The CDR3 spans 14 residues. Trimming took 7 bases from V and 3 from J; bases not matched to a gene: 6. The CDR3 region is CASNRGGGTDTQYF. In DNA, the CDR3 is TGTGCCAGTAATCGGGGGGGCGGAACAGATACGCAGTATTTT.

The rearrangement joins TRBV5-1 to TRBJ2-3, with D perhaps TRBD2 (5 bases). The CDR3 totals 14 residues. Trimming pared 4 bases from V and 6 bases from J, leaving 15 bases between. Germline CDR1 is SGHRS and CDR2 is YFSETQ. In DNA, the CDR3 is TGCGCCAGCAGCCCGGAACCTGGACTTGATACGCAGTATTTT. Its translation: CASSPEPGLDTQYF.

The chain employs TRBV19 and TRBJ2-3; 8 bases map to TRBD2. Looked up from germline, CDR1 is LNHDA and CDR2 is SQIVND (reference sequence). V dropped 4 bases and J dropped 1; count of bases not matched to a gene: 4. The CDR3 length is 15 residues. CDR3 residues: CASSTGLVGTDTQYF. The CDR3 bases are TGTGCCAGTAGTACGGGACTAGTGGGCACAGATACGCAGTATTTT.